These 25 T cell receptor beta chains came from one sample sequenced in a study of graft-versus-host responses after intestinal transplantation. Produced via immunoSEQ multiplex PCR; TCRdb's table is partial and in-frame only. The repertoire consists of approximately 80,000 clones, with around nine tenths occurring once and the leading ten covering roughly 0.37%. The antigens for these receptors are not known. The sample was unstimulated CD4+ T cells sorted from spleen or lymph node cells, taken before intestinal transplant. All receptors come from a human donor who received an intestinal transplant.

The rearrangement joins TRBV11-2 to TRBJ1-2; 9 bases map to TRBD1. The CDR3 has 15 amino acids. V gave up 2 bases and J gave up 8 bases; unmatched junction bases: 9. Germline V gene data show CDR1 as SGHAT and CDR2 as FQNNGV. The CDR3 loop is CASSLSGDRVDGYTF. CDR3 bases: TGTGCCAGCAGCTTATCCGGGGACAGGGTTGACGGCTACACCTTC.

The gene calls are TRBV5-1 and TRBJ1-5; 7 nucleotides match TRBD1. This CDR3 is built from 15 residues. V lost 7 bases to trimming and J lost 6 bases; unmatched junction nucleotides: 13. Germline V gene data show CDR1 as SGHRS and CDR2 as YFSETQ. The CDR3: CASGDTQGRGQPQHF. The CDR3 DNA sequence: TGCGCCAGCGGGGATACACAGGGGCGGGGTCAGCCCCAGCATTTT. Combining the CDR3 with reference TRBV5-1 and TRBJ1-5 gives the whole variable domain KAGVTQTPRYLIKTRGQQVTLSCSPISGHRSVSWYQQTPGQGLQFLFEYFSETQRNKGNFPGRFSGRQFSNSRSEMNVSTLELGDSALYLCASGDTQGRGQPQHFGDGTRLSIL.

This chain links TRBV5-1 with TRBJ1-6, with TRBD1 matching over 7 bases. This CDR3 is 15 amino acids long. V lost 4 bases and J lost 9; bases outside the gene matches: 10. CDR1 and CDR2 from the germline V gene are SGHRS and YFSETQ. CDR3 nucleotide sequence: TGCGCCAGCAGCGGGACAGCTCAGAGAGGTTCACCCCTCCACTTT. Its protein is CASSGTAQRGSPLHF.

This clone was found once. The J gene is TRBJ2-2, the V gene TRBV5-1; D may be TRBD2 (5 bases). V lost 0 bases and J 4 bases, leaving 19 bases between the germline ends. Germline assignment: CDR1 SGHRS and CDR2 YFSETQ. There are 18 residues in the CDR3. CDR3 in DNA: TGCGCCAGCAGCTTGGTAGGGATCGCGTTGAGCGGCACCGGGGAGCTGTTTTTT. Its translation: CASSLVGIALSGTGELFF. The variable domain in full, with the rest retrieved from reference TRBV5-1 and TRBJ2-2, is KAGVTQTPRYLIKTRGQQVTLSCSPISGHRSVSWYQQTPGQGLQFLFEYFSETQRNKGNFPGRFSGRQFSNSRSEMNVSTLELGDSALYLCASSLVGIALSGTGELFFGEGSRLTVL.

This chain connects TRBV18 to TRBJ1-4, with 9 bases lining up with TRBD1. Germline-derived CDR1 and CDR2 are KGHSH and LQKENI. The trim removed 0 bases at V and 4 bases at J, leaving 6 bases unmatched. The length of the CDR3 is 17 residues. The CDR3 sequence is CASSPPGTGSLNEKLFF. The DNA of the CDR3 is TGTGCCAGCTCACCACCGGGGACAGGGAGCCTTAATGAAAAACTGTTTTTT.

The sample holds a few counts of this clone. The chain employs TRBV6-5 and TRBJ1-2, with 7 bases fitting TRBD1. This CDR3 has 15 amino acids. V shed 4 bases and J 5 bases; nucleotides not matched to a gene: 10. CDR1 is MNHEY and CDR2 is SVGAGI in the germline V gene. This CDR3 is CASSSRDSLIYGYTF. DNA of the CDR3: TGTGCCAGCAGTTCCCGGGACAGTCTTATTTATGGCTACACCTTC.

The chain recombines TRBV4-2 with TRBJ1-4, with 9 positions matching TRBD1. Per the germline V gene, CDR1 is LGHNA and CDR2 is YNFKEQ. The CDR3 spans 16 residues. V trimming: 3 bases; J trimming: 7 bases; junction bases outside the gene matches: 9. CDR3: CASSQASGQGGEKLFF. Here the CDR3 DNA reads TGTGCCAGCAGCCAGGCATCGGGACAGGGCGGTGAAAAACTGTTTTTT.

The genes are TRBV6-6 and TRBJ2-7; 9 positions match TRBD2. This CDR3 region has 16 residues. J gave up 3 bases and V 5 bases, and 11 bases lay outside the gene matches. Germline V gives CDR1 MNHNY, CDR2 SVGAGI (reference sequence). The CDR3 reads CASSTGLAGTYYEQYF. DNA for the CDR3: TGTGCCAGCAGTACTGGGCTAGCGGGGACTTACTACGAGCAGTACTTC.

The CDR3 loop is CASSLAIGGPGQGYNEQFF. The CDR3 DNA reads as TGCGCCAGCAGCTTGGCCATCGGGGGACCGGGACAGGGTTACAATGAGCAGTTCTTC. This chain joins TRBV5-1 and TRBJ2-1; 9 bases are shared with TRBD1. CDR3 length equals 19 residues. Germline loops: CDR1 SGHRS, CDR2 YFSETQ. V lost 0 bases and J lost 4; bases outside the gene matches: 14.

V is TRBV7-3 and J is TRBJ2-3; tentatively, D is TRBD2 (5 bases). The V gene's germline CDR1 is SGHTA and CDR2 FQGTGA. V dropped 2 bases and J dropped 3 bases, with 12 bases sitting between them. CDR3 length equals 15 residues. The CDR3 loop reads CASSLGGLATDTQYF. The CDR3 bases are TGTGCCAGCAGCTTAGGCGGACTCGCAACAGATACGCAGTATTTT.

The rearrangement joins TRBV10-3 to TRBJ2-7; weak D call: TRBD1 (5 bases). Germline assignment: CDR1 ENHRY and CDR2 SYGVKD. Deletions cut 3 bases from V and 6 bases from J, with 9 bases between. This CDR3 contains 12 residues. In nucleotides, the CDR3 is TGTGCCATCAGTGATCAGGGTTCCGAGCAGTACTTC. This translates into CAISDQGSEQYF.

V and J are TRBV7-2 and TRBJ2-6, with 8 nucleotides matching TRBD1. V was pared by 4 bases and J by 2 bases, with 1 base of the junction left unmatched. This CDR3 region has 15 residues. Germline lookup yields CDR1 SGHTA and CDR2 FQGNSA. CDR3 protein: CASSSGGAGANVLTF. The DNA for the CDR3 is TGTGCCAGCAGCTCAGGGGGCGCTGGGGCCAACGTCCTGACTTTC.

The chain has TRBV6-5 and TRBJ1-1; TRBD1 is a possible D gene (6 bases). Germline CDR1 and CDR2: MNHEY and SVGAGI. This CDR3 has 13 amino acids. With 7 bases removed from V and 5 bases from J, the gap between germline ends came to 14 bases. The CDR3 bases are TGTGCCAGCACACTAAGTAGGGGGACTGAAGCTTTCTTT. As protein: CASTLSRGTEAFF.

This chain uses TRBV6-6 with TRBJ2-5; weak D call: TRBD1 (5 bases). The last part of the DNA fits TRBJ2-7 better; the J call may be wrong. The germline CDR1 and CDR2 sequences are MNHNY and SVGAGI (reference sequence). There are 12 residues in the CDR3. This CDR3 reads CASSSGSYEQYF. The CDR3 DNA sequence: TGTGCCAGCAGTTCAGGGTCCTACGAGCAGTACTTC.

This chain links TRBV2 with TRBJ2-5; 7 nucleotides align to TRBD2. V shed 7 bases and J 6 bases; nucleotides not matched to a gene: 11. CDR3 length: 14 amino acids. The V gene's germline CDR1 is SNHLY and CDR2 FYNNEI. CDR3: CASNIPWGGKTQYF. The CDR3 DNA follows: TGTGCCAGCAATATACCGTGGGGGGGGAAGACCCAGTACTTC.

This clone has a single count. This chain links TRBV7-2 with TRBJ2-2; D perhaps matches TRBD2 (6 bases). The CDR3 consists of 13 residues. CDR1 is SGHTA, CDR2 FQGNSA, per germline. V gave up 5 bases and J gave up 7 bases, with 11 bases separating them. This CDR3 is CASSTTSIGELFF. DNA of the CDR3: TGTGCCAGCAGCACCACTAGCATCGGGGAGCTGTTTTTT.

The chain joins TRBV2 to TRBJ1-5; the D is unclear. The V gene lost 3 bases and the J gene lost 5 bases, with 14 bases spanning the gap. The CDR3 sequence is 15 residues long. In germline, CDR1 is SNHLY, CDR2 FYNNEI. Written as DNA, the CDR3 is TGTGCCAGCAGTGACACCAGCGCCGGCTATCAGCCCCAGCATTTT. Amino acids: CASSDTSAGYQPQHF. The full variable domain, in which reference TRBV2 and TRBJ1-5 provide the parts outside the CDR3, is EPEVTQTPSHQVTQMGQEVILRCVPISNHLYFYWYRQILGQKVEFLVSFYNNEISEKSEIFDDQFSVERPDGSNFTLKIRSTKLEDSAMYFCASSDTSAGYQPQHFGDGTRLSIL.

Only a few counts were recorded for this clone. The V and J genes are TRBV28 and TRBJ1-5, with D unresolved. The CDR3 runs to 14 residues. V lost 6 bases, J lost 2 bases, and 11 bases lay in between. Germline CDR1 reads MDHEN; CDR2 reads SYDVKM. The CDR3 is CASRIHSRNQPQHF. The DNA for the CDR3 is TGTGCCAGCAGAATACACAGCCGCAATCAGCCCCAGCATTTT.

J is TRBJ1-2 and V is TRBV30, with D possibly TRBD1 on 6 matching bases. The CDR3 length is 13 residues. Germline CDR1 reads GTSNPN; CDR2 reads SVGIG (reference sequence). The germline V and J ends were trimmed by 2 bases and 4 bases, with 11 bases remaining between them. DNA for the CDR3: TGTGCCTGGAGTCAAACAGGGAGCTATGGCTACACCTTC. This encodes CAWSQTGSYGYTF.

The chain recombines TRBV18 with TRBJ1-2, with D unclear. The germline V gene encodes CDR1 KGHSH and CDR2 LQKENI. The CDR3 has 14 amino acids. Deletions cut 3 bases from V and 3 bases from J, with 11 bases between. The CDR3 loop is CASSPEADHYGYTF. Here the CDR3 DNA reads TGTGCCAGCTCACCCGAGGCGGATCACTATGGCTACACCTTC.

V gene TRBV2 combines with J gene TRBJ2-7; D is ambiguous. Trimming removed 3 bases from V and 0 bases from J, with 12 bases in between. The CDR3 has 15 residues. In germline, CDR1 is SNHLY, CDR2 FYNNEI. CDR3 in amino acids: CASSESPLSSYEQYF. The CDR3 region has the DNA TGTGCCAGCAGTGAGTCTCCCCTTTCCTCCTACGAGCAGTACTTC. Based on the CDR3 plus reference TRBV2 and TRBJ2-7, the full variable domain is EPEVTQTPSHQVTQMGQEVILRCVPISNHLYFYWYRQILGQKVEFLVSFYNNEISEKSEIFDDQFSVERPDGSNFTLKIRSTKLEDSAMYFCASSESPLSSYEQYFGPGTRLTVT.

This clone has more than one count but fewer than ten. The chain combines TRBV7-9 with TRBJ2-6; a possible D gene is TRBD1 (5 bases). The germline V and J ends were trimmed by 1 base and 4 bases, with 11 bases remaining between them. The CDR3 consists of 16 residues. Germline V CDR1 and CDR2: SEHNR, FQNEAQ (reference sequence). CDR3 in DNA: TGTGCCAGCAGCTTAGTCCTCAGGGCCGGGGCCAACGTCCTGACTTTC. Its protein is CASSLVLRAGANVLTF. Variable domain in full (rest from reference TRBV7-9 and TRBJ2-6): DTGVSQNPRHKITKRGQNVTFRCDPISEHNRLYWYRQTLGQGPEFLTYFQNEAQLEKSRLLSDRFSAERPKGSFSTLEIQRTEQGDSAMYLCASSLVLRAGANVLTFGAGSRLTVL.

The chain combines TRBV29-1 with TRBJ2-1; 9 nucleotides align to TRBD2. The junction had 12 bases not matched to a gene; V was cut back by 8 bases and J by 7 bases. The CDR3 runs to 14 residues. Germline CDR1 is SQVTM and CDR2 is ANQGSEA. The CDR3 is CSSRRLAGRNEQFF. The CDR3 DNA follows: TGCAGCTCCCGTCGGCTAGCGGGGAGGAATGAGCAGTTCTTC.

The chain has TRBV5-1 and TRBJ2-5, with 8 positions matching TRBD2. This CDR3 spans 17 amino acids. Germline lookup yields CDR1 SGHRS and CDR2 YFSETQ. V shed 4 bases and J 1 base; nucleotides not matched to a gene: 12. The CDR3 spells CASSHTGGVSIQETQYF. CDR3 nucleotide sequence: TGCGCCAGCAGCCACACGGGGGGGGTCTCTATCCAAGAGACCCAGTACTTC.

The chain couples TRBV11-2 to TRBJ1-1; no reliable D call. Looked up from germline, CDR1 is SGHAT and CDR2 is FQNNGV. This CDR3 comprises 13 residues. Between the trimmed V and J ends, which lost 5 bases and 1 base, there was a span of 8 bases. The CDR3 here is CASSLRGNTEAFF. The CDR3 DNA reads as TGTGCCAGCAGCCTCCGGGGGAACACTGAAGCTTTCTTT.